These 26 T cell receptor beta chains originate from one sample sequenced in a study of blood T cell repertoires in COVID-19. Generated by immunoSEQ multiplex PCR, the TCRdb table keeps only in-frame clones and is missing some. The sample has tens of thousands of clones; roughly 90% are singletons. The sample taken for sequencing was peripheral blood. Receptor source: a man in his 70s with active or convalescent COVID-19.

The J gene is TRBJ2-3, the V gene TRBV2; tentatively, D is TRBD1 (6 bases). V lost 4 bases to trimming and J lost 2 bases, with 7 bases between them. CDR1 and CDR2 (germline): SNHLY, FYNNEI. The length of the CDR3 is 13 residues. As DNA, the CDR3 is TGTGCCAGCAGTGGGGACAACACAGATACGCAGTATTTT. Its translation is CASSGDNTDTQYF. The variable domain in full, with the rest retrieved from reference TRBV2 and TRBJ2-3, is EPEVTQTPSHQVTQMGQEVILRCVPISNHLYFYWYRQILGQKVEFLVSFYNNEISEKSEIFDDQFSVERPDGSNFTLKIRSTKLEDSAMYFCASSGDNTDTQYFGPGTRLTVL.

This clone has more than one count but fewer than ten. The chain carries TRBV5-1 and TRBJ1-1; possibly TRBD1 for D (5 bases). The CDR3 has 17 amino acids. Germline V lookup: CDR1 SGHRS, CDR2 YFSETQ. Trimming removed 1 base from V and 0 bases from J, with 16 bases in between. CDR3 sequence (DNA): TGCGCCAGCAGCTTGCGGGGGGGTCTATCCATGAACACTGAAGCTTTCTTT. It translates to CASSLRGGLSMNTEAFF.

The chain employs TRBV6-2 or TRBV6-3 and TRBJ2-1, with D possibly being TRBD1 (5 bases). Germline V CDR1 and CDR2: MNHEY, SVGEGT. V lost 0 bases, J lost 2 bases, and 11 bases lay in between. The CDR3 consists of 16 residues. CDR3 residues: CASSYSSREPYNEQFF. In DNA, the CDR3 is TGTGCCAGCAGTTACTCGAGCAGGGAACCCTACAATGAGCAGTTCTTC.

This chain joins TRBV12-3 or TRBV12-4 and TRBJ1-5; the match to TRBD1 covers 11 bases. This CDR3 is built from 12 residues. With 5 bases clipped from V and 14 bases from J, the junction kept 5 bases outside the gene matches. CDR3 in DNA: TGTGCCAGCAGTCTGGACAGGGGGCGAGAGCATTTT. Translation gives CASSLDRGREHF.

This clone was detected only once. This rearrangement joins TRBV4-1 to TRBJ2-3; 9 bases are a match to TRBD2. The V gene's germline CDR1 is MGHRA and CDR2 YSYEKL. This CDR3 has 16 residues. Losses at the gene ends were 2 bases for V and 3 bases for J; bases not matched to a gene: 6. The CDR3 DNA follows: TGCGCCAGCAGCCAAAGCTCTAGCGGGGTGACAGATACGCAGTATTTT. Translation: CASSQSSSGVTDTQYF.

The J gene is TRBJ1-1, the V gene TRBV11-3; D possibly corresponds to TRBD1 (5 bases). The CDR3 is 13 residues long. V gave up 5 bases and J gave up 3 bases, with 10 bases separating them. Germline CDR1 is SGHNT and CDR2 is YENEEA. CDR3 coding DNA: TGTGCCAGCAGCCCGACGGGGGACACTGAAGCTTTCTTT. Translating gives CASSPTGDTEAFF.

The rearrangement joins TRBV10-3 to TRBJ2-5, with 9 bases fitting TRBD2. Germline lookup yields CDR1 ENHRY and CDR2 SYGVKD. The CDR3 has 13 amino acids. J gave up 5 bases and V 8 bases, and 6 bases lay outside the gene matches. CDR3 in amino acids: CAIRAGGEETQYF. The CDR3, as DNA: TGTGCCATCCGAGCGGGGGGCGAGGAGACCCAGTACTTC.

V and J are TRBV19 and TRBJ1-1, with TRBD1 identical over 9 bases. Germline loops: CDR1 LNHDA, CDR2 SQIVND (reference sequence). The ends lost 0 bases at V and 5 bases at J; junction bases unmatched: 10. CDR3 length: 17 residues. The CDR3 bases are TGTGCCAGTAGTATAGATCACAACAGGGGGCTGCGGACTGAAGCTTTCTTT. It codes for CASSIDHNRGLRTEAFF.

The chain combines TRBV5-8 with TRBJ1-6, with D tentatively TRBD1 (5 bases). V lost 4 bases to trimming and J lost 9 bases, with 20 bases between them. The CDR3 totals 16 residues. In germline, CDR1 is SGHTS, CDR2 YDEGEE. This CDR3 reads CASSPYGGPLFSPLHF. DNA for the CDR3: TGTGCCAGCAGCCCCTACGGGGGACCGCTTTTTTCACCCCTCCACTTT.

The chain joins TRBV6-6 to TRBJ2-5, with D possibly being TRBD2 (6 bases). V lost 10 bases, J lost 7 bases, and 13 bases lay in between. CDR3 length: 11 residues. Germline CDR1 is MNHNY and CDR2 is SVGAGI (reference sequence). The CDR3 is CATWEEGTQYF. The CDR3 DNA reads as TGTGCCACCTGGGAGGAAGGGACCCAGTACTTC.

This chain links TRBV4-1 with TRBJ1-1; 7 bases map to TRBD1. Unmatched junction bases numbered 12, after V lost 2 bases and J lost 3 bases. Germline lookup yields CDR1 MGHRA and CDR2 YSYEKL. This CDR3 has 17 amino acids. CDR3 residues: CASSQRVTGSGDTEAFF. The CDR3 region has the DNA TGCGCCAGCAGCCAACGGGTGACAGGGTCAGGGGACACTGAAGCTTTCTTT.

This CDR3 reads CASKLTDNSPLHF. The CDR3, as DNA: TGTGCCAGCAAGTTGACAGATAATTCACCCCTCCACTTT. This rearrangement joins TRBV6-5 to TRBJ1-6; perhaps TRBD1 as D (5 bases). This CDR3 comprises 13 residues. The germline V gene has CDR1 MNHEY and CDR2 SVGAGI. Trimming stripped 7 bases from V and 5 bases from J, with 9 bases between.

The chain uses TRBV3-1 (or the pseudogene TRBV3-2) and TRBJ2-5; 10 nucleotides line up with TRBD2. With 0 bases clipped from V and 3 bases from J, the junction kept 7 bases outside the gene matches. This CDR3 has 17 amino acids. Germline V gene sequence: CDR1 LGHDT, CDR2 YNNKEL (reference sequence). Written as DNA, the CDR3 is TGTGCCAGCAGCCAAGACGGCCAGCGGGGGGGAAAAGAGACCCAGTACTTC. It yields the protein CASSQDGQRGGKETQYF.

The chain is built from TRBV19 and TRBJ1-2; 9 bases match TRBD1. The CDR3 runs to 16 residues. Germline V gene sequence: CDR1 LNHDA, CDR2 SQIVND (reference sequence). V shed 5 bases, J shed 2 bases, and the junction held 9 bases outside the gene matches. The CDR3 loop is CASSAWTGEGNYGYTF. The CDR3 coding sequence is TGTGCCAGTAGTGCCTGGACAGGGGAGGGGAACTATGGCTACACCTTC.

The chain couples TRBV7-8 to TRBJ1-6; D may be TRBD1 (5 bases). V gave up 2 bases and J gave up 4 bases, with 15 bases separating them. The CDR3 consists of 17 residues. Per the germline V gene, CDR1 is SGHVS and CDR2 is FQNEAQ. CDR3 region: CASSLTVAGRYNSPLHF. In DNA form, the CDR3 reads TGTGCCAGCAGCTTAACCGTTGCGGGACGGTATAATTCACCCCTCCACTTT.

J is TRBJ1-1 and V is TRBV7-2; 10 bases fit TRBD1. The CDR3 length is 13 residues. Per the germline V gene, CDR1 is SGHTA and CDR2 is FQGNSA. With V trimmed by 4 bases and J by 5 bases, 1 base remained unmatched. CDR3 amino acids: CASSSGQGTEAFF. The CDR3 region has the DNA TGTGCCAGCAGCTCGGGACAGGGGACTGAAGCTTTCTTT.

The chain uses TRBV10-3 and TRBJ2-5; 9 bases are shared with TRBD1. V was clipped by 8 bases and J by 5 bases; unmatched bases: 6. The CDR3 spans 13 residues. Germline V gives CDR1 ENHRY, CDR2 SYGVKD. CDR3 sequence (DNA): TGTGCCATCGCGGGACAGGGTGGTGAGACCCAGTACTTC. Residues: CAIAGQGGETQYF.

The chain combines TRBV4-1 with TRBJ2-1; 10 nucleotides match TRBD2. Germline assignment: CDR1 MGHRA and CDR2 YSYEKL. After removal of 4 bases from V and 2 bases from J, the junction contained 5 bases not matched to a gene. The CDR3 spans 16 residues. In nucleotides, the CDR3 is TGCGCCAGCAGCCCGAATAGCGGGGGGCCCTACAATGAGCAGTTCTTC. Amino acids: CASSPNSGGPYNEQFF.

This sequence joins TRBV30 and TRBJ2-5, with TRBD2 matching 7 bases. Trimming at V came to 5 bases and at J to 0 bases, leaving 3 bases not matched to a gene. In germline, CDR1 is GTSNPN, CDR2 SVGIG (reference sequence). The CDR3 is 13 amino acids. CDR3 coding DNA: TGTGCCTGGGAGCGGGGCCACCAAGAGACCCAGTACTTC. It is translated as CAWERGHQETQYF.

Only one count was recorded for this clone. V usage is TRBV19 and J usage is TRBJ1-4; a weak D match, TRBD1 (5 bases). V lost 11 bases to trimming and J lost 2 bases, with 27 bases between them. Germline CDR1 is LNHDA and CDR2 is SQIVND (reference sequence). The CDR3 extends over 18 amino acids. Written as DNA, the CDR3 is TGTGCCGAGGAGGTTATCGGGGGATCCCACCCTACTAATGAAAAACTGTTTTTT. Its protein is CAEEVIGGSHPTNEKLFF.

This sequence joins TRBV30 and TRBJ2-3; 8 nucleotides agree with TRBD2. There are 14 residues in the CDR3. With V trimmed by 2 bases and J by 5 bases, 6 bases remained unmatched. Germline CDR1 reads GTSNPN; CDR2 reads SVGIG (reference sequence). CDR3 nucleotides: TGTGCCTGGAGTAAACTAGCGGTGCAAGATACGCAGTATTTT. Protein sequence: CAWSKLAVQDTQYF.

The rearrangement links TRBV5-1 to TRBJ2-2; D possibly corresponds to TRBD2 (6 bases). CDR3 size: 15 residues. The germline V and J ends were trimmed by 0 bases and 4 bases, with 10 bases remaining between them. CDR1 and CDR2 (germline): SGHRS, YFSETQ. In DNA, the CDR3 is TGCGCCAGCAGCTTGGGCGGGGAGCCCACCGGGGAGCTGTTTTTT. Translating gives CASSLGGEPTGELFF.

The chain joins TRBV3-1 (or the pseudogene TRBV3-2) to TRBJ1-3, with 9 bases identical to TRBD1. The CDR3 is made up of 15 amino acids. J gave up 3 bases and V 4 bases, and 4 bases lay outside the gene matches. Germline loops: CDR1 LGHDT, CDR2 YNNKEL (reference sequence). CDR3 sequence (DNA): TGTGCCAGCAGCCCGGGACAGGGAGGTGGAAACACCATATATTTT. It codes for CASSPGQGGGNTIYF.

V and J are TRBV5-1 and TRBJ2-7; 10 bases align to TRBD1. Trimming took 4 bases from V and 3 from J; bases not matched to a gene: 4. The CDR3 has 14 amino acids. Per germline, CDR1 SGHRS and CDR2 YFSETQ. CDR3 DNA: TGCGCCAGCAGCCGGGACAGGGGTTACTACGAGCAGTACTTC. Residues: CASSRDRGYYEQYF.

The chain is built from TRBV4-1 and TRBJ2-7; 7 bases map to TRBD1. V was pared by 0 bases and J by 6 bases, with 8 bases of the junction left unmatched. CDR3 length: 15 amino acids. Per germline, CDR1 MGHRA and CDR2 YSYEKL. CDR3 protein: CASSQDSQGEGEQYF. CDR3 coding DNA: TGCGCCAGCAGCCAAGATAGCCAGGGGGAAGGCGAGCAGTACTTC.

This chain connects TRBV10-3 to TRBJ1-2; 10 nucleotides line up with TRBD1. This CDR3 contains 15 residues. The ends lost 6 bases at V and 8 bases at J; junction bases unmatched: 12. Germline CDR1 is ENHRY and CDR2 is SYGVKD. CDR3 region: CAISSGDRGLKGYTF. The CDR3 bases are TGTGCCATCAGCTCAGGCGACAGGGGGCTGAAGGGCTACACCTTC.